Below, one T cell receptor (beta chain) is given with its context. This clonotype showed up just a few times. No antigen is known for it. Per-nucleotide qualities are absent, and no much larger clonotype sits a single base away. The method was PCR. The instrument given in TCRdb is Illumina HiSeq 2500. Molecular barcoding was employed in the preparation of TCR libraries, with unique molecular identifiers being used to normalize TCRbeta repertoire quantification. TCRdb ran its own pipeline on the public reads, namely fastp trimming at Q25 and MiXCR clone calling, and kept in-frame beta chains. Rows with one shared CDR3 protein collapse into an entry with the most common genes and DNA. In all, the sample holds roughly 310,000 distinct CDR3 sequences, and approximately 23% of those were seen once. The ten largest clones represent approximately 11% of the sample. The data stem from a study of T-cell reconstitution after alpha-beta-depleted transplantation in children (dated by TCRdb to about 2016). Turning to the overall study: Using TCR repertoire profiling, the study quantitatively followed how T-cell immune reconstitution unfolded in children after TCRalphabeta/CD19-depleted allogeneic hematopoietic cell transplantation.

In the paper's terms, the treatment or condition label means: allogeneic hematopoietic cell transplantation with graft depleted of TCRalphabeta T cells and CD19 B cells. TCRalphabeta/CD19-depleted allogeneic hematopoietic cell grafts were given to the transplant recipients, all of whom were children. What the authors observed across the whole study: The frequencies of hyperexpanded clones fell over the following months, and after one year, T-cell counts and TCRbeta diversity were mostly attributed to newly produced T cells. In some patients, the high TCRbeta diversity seen at day 60 was put down to recipient T cells and intrathymic progenitors that had survived conditioning. The apparently early recovery of alphabetaT-cell counts about two months after transplant reportedly depended on only several hundred rapidly expanded clones that came from non-depleted graft cells.

The starting material was PBMCs, mostly from graft donor cells, obtained 180 days after TCRalphabeta/CD19-depleted stem cell transplant. The source of this sequence is a male patient aged 10 to 17 who had a stem cell transplant for acute lymphoblastic leukemia, so the T cells may come from the graft donor.

The CDR3 protein is CASSESMGGQFF. The sequence in DNA is TGCGCCAGCAGTGAGTCGATGGGAGGTCAGTTCTTC. The chain was built from TRBV10-1 and TRBJ2-1; the D gene is perhaps TRBD2, on 6 matching bases. There are 12 amino acids in the CDR3, from cysteine to phenylalanine inclusive. Only the CDR3 DNA is retained, 36 bases long and in frame from the first base. V was cut back by 0 bases and J by 13 bases, leaving a gap of 10 bases between them. CDR1 and CDR2 (WNHNN, SYGVQD) derive from the germline V gene (reference sequence).